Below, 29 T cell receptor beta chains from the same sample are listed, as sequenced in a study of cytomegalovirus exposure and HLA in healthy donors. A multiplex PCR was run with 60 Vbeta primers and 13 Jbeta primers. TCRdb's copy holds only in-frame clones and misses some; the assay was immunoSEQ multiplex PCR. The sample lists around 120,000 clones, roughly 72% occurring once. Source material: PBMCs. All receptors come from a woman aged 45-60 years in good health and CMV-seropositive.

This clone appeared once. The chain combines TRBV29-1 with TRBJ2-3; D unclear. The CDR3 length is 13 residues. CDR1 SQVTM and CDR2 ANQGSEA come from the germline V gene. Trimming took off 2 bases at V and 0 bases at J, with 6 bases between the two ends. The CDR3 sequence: CSVEIVSTDTQYF. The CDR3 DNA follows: TGCAGCGTTGAAATAGTCAGCACAGATACGCAGTATTTT.

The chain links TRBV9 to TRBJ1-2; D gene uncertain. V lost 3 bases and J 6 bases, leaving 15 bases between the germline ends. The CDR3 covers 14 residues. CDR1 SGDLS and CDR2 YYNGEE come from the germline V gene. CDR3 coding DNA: TGTGCCAGCAGCGCTGATTTATACACCGATGGCTACACCTTC. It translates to CASSADLYTDGYTF.

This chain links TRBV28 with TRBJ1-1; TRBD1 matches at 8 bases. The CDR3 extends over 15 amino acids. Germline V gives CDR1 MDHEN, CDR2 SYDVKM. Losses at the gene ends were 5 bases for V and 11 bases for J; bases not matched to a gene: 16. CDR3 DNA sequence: TGTGCCAGCAGTATCACCGGGACAGGCGTTAGGTTGGCTTTCTTT. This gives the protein CASSITGTGVRLAFF.

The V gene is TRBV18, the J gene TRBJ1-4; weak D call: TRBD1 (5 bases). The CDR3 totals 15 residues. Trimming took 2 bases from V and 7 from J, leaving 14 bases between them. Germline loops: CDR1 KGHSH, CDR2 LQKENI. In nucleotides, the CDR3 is TGTGCCAGCTCACCATCGGGGGGATCTGGTGAAAAACTGTTTTTT. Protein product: CASSPSGGSGEKLFF.

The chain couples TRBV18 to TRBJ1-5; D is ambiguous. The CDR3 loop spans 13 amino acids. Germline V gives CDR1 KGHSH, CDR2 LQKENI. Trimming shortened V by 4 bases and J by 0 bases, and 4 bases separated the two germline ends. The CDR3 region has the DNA TGTGCCAGCTCACAATATAGCAATCAGCCCCAGCATTTT. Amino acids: CASSQYSNQPQHF.

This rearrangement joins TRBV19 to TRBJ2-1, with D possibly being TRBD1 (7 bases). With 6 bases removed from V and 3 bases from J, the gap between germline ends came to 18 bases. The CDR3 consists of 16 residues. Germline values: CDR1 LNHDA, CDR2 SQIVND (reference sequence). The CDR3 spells CASRESSGGLYNEQFF. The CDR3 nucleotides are TGTGCCAGTAGGGAGTCCTCAGGGGGGCTCTACAATGAGCAGTTCTTC.

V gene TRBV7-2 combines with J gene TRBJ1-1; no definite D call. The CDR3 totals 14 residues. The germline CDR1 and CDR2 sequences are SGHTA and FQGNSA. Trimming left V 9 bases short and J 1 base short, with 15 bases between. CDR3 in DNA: TGTGCCAGTAAATTCGGGGTATCGAACACTGAAGCTTTCTTT. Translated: CASKFGVSNTEAFF. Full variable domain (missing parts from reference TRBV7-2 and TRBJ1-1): GAGVSQSPSNKVTEKGKDVELRCDPISGHTALYWYRQSLGQGLEFLIYFQGNSAPDKSGLPSDRFSAERTGGSVSTLTIQRTQQEDSAVYLCASKFGVSNTEAFFGQGTRLTVV.

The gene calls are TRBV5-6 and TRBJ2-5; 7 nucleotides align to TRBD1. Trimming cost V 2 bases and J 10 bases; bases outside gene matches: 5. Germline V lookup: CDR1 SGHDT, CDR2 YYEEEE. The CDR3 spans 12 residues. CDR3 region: CASSLQGRSQYF. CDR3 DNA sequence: TGTGCCAGCAGCTTACAGGGGCGTAGCCAGTACTTC.

In DNA, the CDR3 is TGCGCCAGCAGCCAAGGCGGCGATGGCTACACCTTC. It encodes CASSQGGDGYTF. This sequence joins TRBV4-1 and TRBJ1-2; no definite D call. This CDR3 contains 12 residues. Germline CDR1 is MGHRA and CDR2 is YSYEKL. The V end lost 1 base, the J end lost 6 bases, and 6 bases lay between the germline ends.

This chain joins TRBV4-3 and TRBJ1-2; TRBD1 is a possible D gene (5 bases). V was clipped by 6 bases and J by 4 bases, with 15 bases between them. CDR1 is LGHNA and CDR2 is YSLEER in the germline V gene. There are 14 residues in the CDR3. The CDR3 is CASRTGEGLYGYTF. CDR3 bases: TGCGCCAGCAGGACTGGAGAGGGACTCTATGGCTACACCTTC.

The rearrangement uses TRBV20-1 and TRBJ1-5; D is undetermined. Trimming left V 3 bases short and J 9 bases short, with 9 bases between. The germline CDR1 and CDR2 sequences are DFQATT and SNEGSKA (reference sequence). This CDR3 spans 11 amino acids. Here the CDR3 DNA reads TGCAGTGCTAGTCAGGAGGGGCCCCAGCATTTT. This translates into CSASQEGPQHF.

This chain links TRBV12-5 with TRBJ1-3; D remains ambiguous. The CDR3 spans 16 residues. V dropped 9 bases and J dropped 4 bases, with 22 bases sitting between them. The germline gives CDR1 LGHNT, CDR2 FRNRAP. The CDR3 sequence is CASSLAAVPGGNTIYF. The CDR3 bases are TGTGCTAGCTCACTCGCCGCGGTTCCGGGAGGAAACACCATATATTTT.

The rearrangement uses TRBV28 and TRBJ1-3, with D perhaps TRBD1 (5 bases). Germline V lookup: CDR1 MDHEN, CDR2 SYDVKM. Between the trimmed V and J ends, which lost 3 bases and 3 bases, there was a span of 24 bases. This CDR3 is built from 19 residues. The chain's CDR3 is CASSFRYGRTGLFGNTIYF. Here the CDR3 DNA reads TGTGCCAGCAGTTTTAGATATGGGAGGACGGGGCTCTTTGGAAACACCATATATTTT.

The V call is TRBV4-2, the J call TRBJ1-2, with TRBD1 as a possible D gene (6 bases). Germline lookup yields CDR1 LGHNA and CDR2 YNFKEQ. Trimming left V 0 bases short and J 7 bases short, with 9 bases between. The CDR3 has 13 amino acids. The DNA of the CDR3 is TGTGCCAGCAGCCAAGAATCGACAGGTGGCTACACCTTC. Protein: CASSQESTGGYTF.

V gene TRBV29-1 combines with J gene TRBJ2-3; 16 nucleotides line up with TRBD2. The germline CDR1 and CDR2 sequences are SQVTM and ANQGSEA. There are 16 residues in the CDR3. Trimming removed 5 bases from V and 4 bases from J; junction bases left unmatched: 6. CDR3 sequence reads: CSVTGGTSGGADTQYF. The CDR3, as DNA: TGCAGCGTTACCGGAGGGACTAGCGGGGGGGCAGATACGCAGTATTTT.

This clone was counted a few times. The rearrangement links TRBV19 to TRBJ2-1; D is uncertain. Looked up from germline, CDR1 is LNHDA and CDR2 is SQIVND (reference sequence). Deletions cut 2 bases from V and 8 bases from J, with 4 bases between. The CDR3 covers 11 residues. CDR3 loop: CASSISHEQFF. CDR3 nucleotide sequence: TGTGCCAGTAGTATATCTCATGAGCAGTTCTTC.

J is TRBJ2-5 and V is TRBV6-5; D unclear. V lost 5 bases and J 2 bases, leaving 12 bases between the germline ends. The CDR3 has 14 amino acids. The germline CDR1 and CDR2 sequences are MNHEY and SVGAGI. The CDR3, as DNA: TGTGCCAGCAGTCGCGCACGGGTACAAGAGACCCAGTACTTC. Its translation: CASSRARVQETQYF.

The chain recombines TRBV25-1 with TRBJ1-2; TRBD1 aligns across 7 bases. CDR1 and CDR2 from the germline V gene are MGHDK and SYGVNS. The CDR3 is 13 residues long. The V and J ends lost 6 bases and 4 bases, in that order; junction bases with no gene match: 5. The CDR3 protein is CASRTGTAYGYTF. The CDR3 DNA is TGTGCCAGCAGAACCGGGACAGCCTATGGCTACACCTTC.

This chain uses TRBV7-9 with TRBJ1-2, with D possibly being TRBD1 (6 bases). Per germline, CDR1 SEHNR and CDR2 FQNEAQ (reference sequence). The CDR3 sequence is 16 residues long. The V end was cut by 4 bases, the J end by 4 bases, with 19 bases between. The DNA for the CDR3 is TGTGCCAGCAGCTCACCATGGGACATCAAGGGCTATGGCTACACCTTC. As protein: CASSSPWDIKGYGYTF.

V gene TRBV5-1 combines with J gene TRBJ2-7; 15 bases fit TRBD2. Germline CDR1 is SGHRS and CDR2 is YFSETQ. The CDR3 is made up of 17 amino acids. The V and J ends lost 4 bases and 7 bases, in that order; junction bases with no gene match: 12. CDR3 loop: CASSAGLAGGRSSEQYF. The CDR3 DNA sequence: TGCGCCAGCAGCGCGGGACTAGCGGGGGGCCGATCCTCGGAGCAGTACTTC.

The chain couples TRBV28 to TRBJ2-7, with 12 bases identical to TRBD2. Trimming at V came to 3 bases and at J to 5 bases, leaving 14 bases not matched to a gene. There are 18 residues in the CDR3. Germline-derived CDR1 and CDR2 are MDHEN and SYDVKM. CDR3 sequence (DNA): TGTGCCAGCAGTTTCATGCGGGATCTAGCGGGAGGGACTAACGAGCAGTACTTC. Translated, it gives CASSFMRDLAGGTNEQYF.

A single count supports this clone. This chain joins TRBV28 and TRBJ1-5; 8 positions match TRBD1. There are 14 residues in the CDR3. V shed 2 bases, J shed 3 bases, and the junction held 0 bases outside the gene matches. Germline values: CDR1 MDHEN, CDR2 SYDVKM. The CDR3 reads CASSLQGANQPQHF. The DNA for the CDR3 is TGTGCCAGCAGTTTACAGGGGGCCAATCAGCCCCAGCATTTT.

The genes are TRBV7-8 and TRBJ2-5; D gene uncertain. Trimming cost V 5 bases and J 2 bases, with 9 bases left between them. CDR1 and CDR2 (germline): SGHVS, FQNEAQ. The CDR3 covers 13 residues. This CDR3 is CASSPGRQETQYF. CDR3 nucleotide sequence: TGTGCCAGCAGCCCGGGTCGACAAGAGACCCAGTACTTC.

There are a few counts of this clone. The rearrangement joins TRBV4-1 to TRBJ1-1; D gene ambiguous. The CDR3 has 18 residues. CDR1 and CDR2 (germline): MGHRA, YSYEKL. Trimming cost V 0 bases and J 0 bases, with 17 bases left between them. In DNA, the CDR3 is TGCGCCAGCAGCCAAGATGGGTCCGGTAACTACATGAACACTGAAGCTTTCTTT. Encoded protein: CASSQDGSGNYMNTEAFF.

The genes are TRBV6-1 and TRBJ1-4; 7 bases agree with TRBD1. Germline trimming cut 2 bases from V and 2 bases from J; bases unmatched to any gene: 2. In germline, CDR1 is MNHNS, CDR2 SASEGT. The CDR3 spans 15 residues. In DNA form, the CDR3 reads TGTGCCAGCAGTGAACGAGGGGGCACTAATGAAAAACTGTTTTTT. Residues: CASSERGGTNEKLFF.

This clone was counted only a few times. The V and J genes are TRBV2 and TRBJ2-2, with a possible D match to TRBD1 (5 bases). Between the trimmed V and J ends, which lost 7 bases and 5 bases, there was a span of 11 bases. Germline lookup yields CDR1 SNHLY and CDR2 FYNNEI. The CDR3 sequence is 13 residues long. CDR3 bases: TGTGCCAGCACCCAGGGTAGGACCGGGGAGCTGTTTTTT. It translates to CASTQGRTGELFF.

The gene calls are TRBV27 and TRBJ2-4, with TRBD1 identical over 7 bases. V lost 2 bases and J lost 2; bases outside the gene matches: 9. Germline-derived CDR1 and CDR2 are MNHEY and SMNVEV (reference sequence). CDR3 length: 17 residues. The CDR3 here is CASSLGGDRVTKNIQYF. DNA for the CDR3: TGTGCCAGCAGTTTAGGGGGTGACAGGGTGACCAAAAACATTCAGTACTTC.

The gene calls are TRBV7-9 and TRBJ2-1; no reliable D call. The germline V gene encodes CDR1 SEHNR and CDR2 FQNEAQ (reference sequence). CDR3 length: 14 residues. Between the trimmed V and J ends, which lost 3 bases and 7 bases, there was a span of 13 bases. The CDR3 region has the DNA TGTGCCAGCAGCTTGGATAGCCAAGTTAATGAGCAGTTCTTC. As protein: CASSLDSQVNEQFF.

The CDR3 region has the DNA TGCAGCGTCCTGAACACCGGGGAGCTGTTTTTT. Its protein is CSVLNTGELFF. This chain joins TRBV29-1 and TRBJ2-2; D not resolved. Trimming cost V 6 bases and J 1 base, with 3 bases left between them. Germline V gene data show CDR1 as SQVTM and CDR2 as ANQGSEA. The CDR3 is made up of 11 amino acids.